Presented here are 28 T cell receptor beta chains from one specimen sequenced in a study of radiotherapy plus CTLA-4 blockade in lung cancer. Clones were read by immunoSEQ multiplex PCR, and TCRdb kept only the in-frame ones, dropping some. The repertoire consists of 62,000 or so clones, with less than 80% occurring once and the leading ten covering over 7.5%. The material was peripheral blood, obtained from a patient treated with radiotherapy plus ipilimumab. The receptor set was obtained from a human donor with non-small cell lung cancer who had a complete response to radiotherapy plus ipilimumab.

The chain is built from TRBV15 and TRBJ2-2; maybe TRBD2 (6 bases). The CDR3 has 16 amino acids. Trimming took off 0 bases at V and 5 bases at J, with 13 bases between the two ends. Germline CDR1 LNHNV, CDR2 YYDKDF (reference sequence). CDR3 nucleotide sequence: TGTGCCACCAGCAGAGAGGACGGGAGAGGTACCGGGGAGCTGTTTTTT. As protein: CATSREDGRGTGELFF.

The rearrangement links TRBV25-1 to TRBJ1-6; D call uncertain. The V gene lost 3 bases and the J gene lost 7 bases, with 10 bases spanning the gap. The CDR3 loop spans 14 amino acids. The germline gives CDR1 MGHDK, CDR2 SYGVNS. Written as DNA, the CDR3 is TGTGCCAGCAGTGAGATTTCCCTCAATTCACCCCTCCACTTT. Protein: CASSEISLNSPLHF.

This chain connects TRBV12-2 to TRBJ1-3; TRBD1 is taken as the D call from the table, unchecked against the DNA. TRBV12-2 is labeled a pseudogene. CDR3 size: 16 residues. The CDR3 DNA is TGTGCAAGTCGCTACACATCGACAGGGGGAGGAAACACCATATATTTT. The encoded protein is CASRYTSTGGGNTIYF.

The chain recombines TRBV29-1 with TRBJ2-1; 10 nucleotides line up with TRBD1. V lost 7 bases to trimming and J lost 6 bases; unmatched junction nucleotides: 18. The CDR3 has 17 residues. Germline V lookup: CDR1 SQVTM, CDR2 ANQGSEA. CDR3 amino acids: CSAGGARQGAGRNEQFF. The CDR3 DNA is TGCAGCGCCGGGGGGGCCCGACAGGGGGCGGGACGCAATGAGCAGTTCTTC.

Remarks on this clone: One end of the junction varies from germline; a read error may be responsible. The chain joins TRBV7-7 to TRBJ2-1; 9 bases match TRBD1. The germline CDR1 and CDR2 sequences are SSHAT and FNYEAQ (reference sequence). CDR3 length: 13 residues. CDR3 protein: CASSPTGGDEQFF. As DNA, the CDR3 is TGTGCTAGCAGCCCGACAGGGGGAGATGAGCAGTTCTTC. Together with reference TRBV7-7 and TRBJ2-1, the CDR3 gives the full variable domain: GAGVSQSPRYKVTKRGQDVTLRCDPISSHATLYWYQQALGQGPEFLTYFNYEAQPDKSGLPSDRFSAERPEGSISTLTIQRTEQRDSAMYRCASSPTGGDEQFFGPGTRLTVL.

The chain couples TRBV30 to TRBJ1-4, with TRBD1 identical over 8 bases. J lost 5 bases, V lost 4 bases, and 6 bases had no gene match. Per the germline V gene, CDR1 is GTSNPN and CDR2 is SVGIG (reference sequence). CDR3 length: 14 amino acids. Here the CDR3 DNA reads TGTGCCTGGACGCCAACAGGGGGGAATGAAAAACTGTTTTTT. Residues: CAWTPTGGNEKLFF.

The rearrangement uses TRBV5-4 and TRBJ2-7; 8 bases agree with TRBD2. V was clipped by 2 bases and J by 7 bases; unmatched bases: 5. Germline CDR1 reads SGHNT; CDR2 reads YYREEE (reference sequence). There are 13 residues in the CDR3. The CDR3 sequence is CASSLGTREEQYV. DNA of the CDR3: TGTGCCAGCAGCTTAGGGACTAGAGAAGAGCAGTACGTC.

V usage is TRBV15 and J usage is TRBJ2-1, with unresolved D. Germline V gene data show CDR1 as LNHNV and CDR2 as YYDKDF (reference sequence). Trimming took off 3 bases at V and 3 bases at J, with 12 bases between the two ends. The CDR3 covers 15 residues. The CDR3 sequence is CATSRPAALYNEQFF. The CDR3 bases are TGTGCCACCAGCAGGCCCGCGGCCCTCTACAATGAGCAGTTCTTC.

The rearrangement joins TRBV14 to TRBJ2-1; 7 nucleotides align to TRBD1. From germline, CDR1 is SGHDN and CDR2 FVKESK. Trimming removed 3 bases from V and 9 bases from J; junction bases left unmatched: 2. The CDR3 runs to 12 residues. The DNA for the CDR3 is TGTGCCAGCAGCCAGACAGGGATTGAGCAGTTCTTC. It codes for CASSQTGIEQFF. The whole variable domain, remainder taken from reference TRBV14 and TRBJ2-1, is EAGVTQFPSHSVIEKGQTVTLRCDPISGHDNLYWYRRVMGKEIKFLLHFVKESKQDESGMPNNRFLAERTGGTYSTLKVQPAELEDSGVYFCASSQTGIEQFFGPGTRLTVL.

Written as DNA, the CDR3 is TGTGCCAGCAGTTTTCCCGGGACAGTTAATCAGCCCCAGCATTTT. As protein: CASSFPGTVNQPQHF. The gene calls are TRBV6-6 and TRBJ1-5, with TRBD1 matching 7 bases. The CDR3 contains 15 residues. Germline CDR1 and CDR2: MNHNY and SVGAGI (reference sequence). Trimming took 4 bases from V and 4 from J; bases not matched to a gene: 7.

The rearrangement links TRBV6-1 to TRBJ2-7; 8 bases match TRBD1. The length of the CDR3 is 13 residues. Germline CDR1 MNHNS, CDR2 SASEGT. V was pared by 6 bases and J by 2 bases, with 3 bases of the junction left unmatched. CDR3 loop: CASSRDRTYEQYV. CDR3 sequence (DNA): TGTGCCAGCAGCCGGGACAGGACCTACGAGCAGTACGTC.

The CDR3: CASSTIAGPYEQYF. CDR3 in DNA: TGTGCCAGCAGCACCATAGCGGGACCCTACGAGCAGTACTTC. V is TRBV7-2 and J is TRBJ2-7; 8 bases match TRBD2. Germline CDR1 and CDR2: SGHTA and FQGNSA. Trimming cost V 5 bases and J 2 bases; bases outside gene matches: 5. This CDR3 contains 14 residues.

The chain joins TRBV27 to TRBJ1-1; D is undetermined. The CDR3 consists of 13 residues. Looked up from germline, CDR1 is MNHEY and CDR2 is SMNVEV (reference sequence). Trimming removed 3 bases from V and 4 bases from J, with 9 bases in between. The CDR3 loop reads CASSLAGGTEAFF. CDR3 nucleotides: TGTGCCAGCAGTTTGGCGGGAGGCACTGAAGCTTTCTTT.

The chain joins TRBV7-2 to TRBJ2-3; D is perhaps TRBD2 (6 bases). The CDR3 consists of 12 residues. The germline V and J ends were trimmed by 5 bases and 5 bases, with 8 bases remaining between them. In germline, CDR1 is SGHTA, CDR2 FQGNSA. CDR3 amino acids: CASSVGGDTQYF. In nucleotides, the CDR3 is TGTGCCAGCAGCGTCGGGGGAGATACGCAGTATTTT.

In the case of this clone: Additional DNA sequences in this sample encode the identical CDR3. The chain links TRBV29-1 to TRBJ1-5, with 9 positions matching TRBD1. CDR3 length: 12 amino acids. Germline loops: CDR1 SQVTM, CDR2 ANQGSEA. Trimming at V came to 6 bases and at J to 5 bases, leaving 2 bases not matched to a gene. The CDR3 protein is CSVGQGDQPQHF. The CDR3 coding sequence is TGCAGCGTGGGACAGGGTGATCAGCCCCAGCATTTT.

The V gene is TRBV6-5, the J gene TRBJ1-5, with D maybe TRBD1 (5 bases). V gave up 0 bases and J gave up 4 bases, with 10 bases separating them. The CDR3 length is 15 residues. Germline V CDR1 and CDR2: MNHEY, SVGAGI. CDR3 DNA: TGTGCCAGCAGTTACTCCGCAGGGTTGAATCAGCCCCAGCATTTT. The encoded protein is CASSYSAGLNQPQHF.

This chain joins TRBV11-2 and TRBJ1-2, with TRBD1 as a possible D gene (5 bases). Trimming removed 5 bases at V and 8 bases at J, with 15 bases between. The CDR3 totals 13 residues. From germline, CDR1 is SGHAT and CDR2 FQNNGV. The CDR3, as DNA: TGTGCCAGCAGCGAAAGGCAGGGCGTCGGCTACACCTTC. Its translation is CASSERQGVGYTF.

The rearrangement uses TRBV5-4 and TRBJ2-5; D perhaps matches TRBD2 (6 bases). Per germline, CDR1 SGHNT and CDR2 YYREEE (reference sequence). The CDR3 spans 14 residues. V shed 2 bases and J shed 3 bases, with 11 bases lying between them. The CDR3 reads CASSFQRAKETQYF. The CDR3, as DNA: TGTGCCAGCAGCTTCCAGCGGGCAAAAGAGACCCAGTACTTC.

The chain links TRBV7-9 to TRBJ2-2, with no clear D. Trimming removed 3 bases at V and 6 bases at J, with 17 bases between. Germline values: CDR1 SEHNR, CDR2 FQNEAQ (reference sequence). The CDR3 sequence is 16 residues long. The CDR3 loop is CASSFPGARLAGELFF. The CDR3 DNA reads as TGTGCCAGCAGCTTCCCGGGTGCGAGGTTAGCCGGGGAGCTGTTTTTT.

Comments on this clone: Other nucleotide sequences in the sample specify the same CDR3. The chain has TRBV27 and TRBJ2-1, with unresolved D. The V end lost 4 bases, the J end lost 0 bases, and 13 bases lay between the germline ends. Germline V gene sequence: CDR1 MNHEY, CDR2 SMNVEV (reference sequence). The CDR3 contains 16 residues. CDR3 nucleotides: TGTGCCAGCAGTTCCCGAGGCGGCCCCTCCTACAATGAGCAGTTCTTC. It specifies CASSSRGGPSYNEQFF.

This clone has just a few counts. The chain employs TRBV30 and TRBJ1-6, with D possibly matching TRBD1 (5 bases). The germline V gene encodes CDR1 GTSNPN and CDR2 SVGIG (reference sequence). The CDR3 has 16 amino acids. Trimming stripped 2 bases from V and 4 bases from J, with 15 bases between. DNA of the CDR3: TGTGCCTGGAGTTCAGGGATGAGGAGTTATAATTCACCCCTCCACTTT. Its protein is CAWSSGMRSYNSPLHF. The full variable domain, completed using reference TRBV30 and TRBJ1-6, is SQTIHQWPATLVQPVGSPLSLECTVEGTSNPNLYWYRQAAGRGLQLLFYSVGIGQISSEVPQNLSASRPQDRQFILSSKKLLLSDSGFYLCAWSSGMRSYNSPLHFGNGTRLTVT.

J is TRBJ2-5 and V is TRBV11-3; 7 bases are shared with TRBD2. The CDR3 spans 15 residues. Trimming took 1 base from V and 5 from J; bases not matched to a gene: 7. Germline V gene sequence: CDR1 SGHNT, CDR2 YENEEA. In DNA, the CDR3 is TGTGCCAGCAGCTTAGGGGGGAGGGCCGGCGAGACCCAGTACTTC. This translates into CASSLGGRAGETQYF.

The chain joins TRBV12-5 to TRBJ2-5; D not resolved. Germline V gene sequence: CDR1 LGHNT, CDR2 FRNRAP. The CDR3 runs to 15 residues. Trimming left V 2 bases short and J 2 bases short, with 12 bases between. CDR3 amino acids: CASGLYGIKQETQYF. CDR3 bases: TGTGCTAGTGGTTTGTACGGAATAAAGCAAGAGACCCAGTACTTC.

This clone has a handful of counts. A read error may produce the germline difference seen at one junction end. This chain connects TRBV7-7 to TRBJ2-3; a weak D match, TRBD2 (6 bases). Germline V gene data show CDR1 as SSHAT and CDR2 as FNYEAQ (reference sequence). CDR3 length: 15 residues. For the CDR3, the DNA is TGTGCTAGCAGCCTCGGGACGGGAGAGACAGATACGCAGTATTTT. It yields the protein CASSLGTGETDTQYF.

This chain joins TRBV2 and TRBJ2-5, with 7 positions matching TRBD2. Germline trimming cut 1 base from V and 2 bases from J; bases unmatched to any gene: 4. This CDR3 has 15 residues. CDR1 and CDR2 from the germline V gene are SNHLY and FYNNEI. The CDR3 is CASSEGGSGQETQYF. The CDR3, as DNA: TGTGCCAGCAGTGAAGGCGGGAGTGGTCAAGAGACCCAGTACTTC. Filled out from reference TRBV2 and TRBJ2-5, the complete variable domain reads EPEVTQTPSHQVTQMGQEVILRCVPISNHLYFYWYRQILGQKVEFLVSFYNNEISEKSEIFDDQFSVERPDGSNFTLKIRSTKLEDSAMYFCASSEGGSGQETQYFGPGTRLLVL.

This clone has just one count. The chain combines TRBV9 with TRBJ2-7; TRBD2 is a possible D gene (7 bases). Germline V gene lookup returns CDR1 SGDLS and CDR2 YYNGEE. CDR3 size: 15 residues. The V end was cut by 4 bases, the J end by 4 bases, with 18 bases between. CDR3 DNA sequence: TGTGCCAGCAGCCCACCGGGGGGCAAGGGGTACGAGCAGTACTTC. Amino acid sequence: CASSPPGGKGYEQYF.

This chain connects TRBV4-3 to TRBJ1-2; D gene ambiguous. This CDR3 has 14 amino acids. Trimming removed 3 bases from V and 2 bases from J, with 10 bases in between. Germline assignment: CDR1 LGHNA and CDR2 YSLEER. CDR3 in amino acids: CASSQATGNYGYTF. As DNA, the CDR3 is TGCGCCAGCAGCCAGGCGACTGGAAACTATGGCTACACCTTC.

V gene TRBV27 combines with J gene TRBJ1-2; no clear D gene. Germline V gene lookup returns CDR1 MNHEY and CDR2 SMNVEV (reference sequence). The CDR3 has 14 amino acids. Trimming removed 5 bases at V and 0 bases at J, with 10 bases between. This CDR3 reads CASSNQQTNYGYTF. Written as DNA, the CDR3 is TGTGCCAGCAGTAATCAACAGACTAACTATGGCTACACCTTC.